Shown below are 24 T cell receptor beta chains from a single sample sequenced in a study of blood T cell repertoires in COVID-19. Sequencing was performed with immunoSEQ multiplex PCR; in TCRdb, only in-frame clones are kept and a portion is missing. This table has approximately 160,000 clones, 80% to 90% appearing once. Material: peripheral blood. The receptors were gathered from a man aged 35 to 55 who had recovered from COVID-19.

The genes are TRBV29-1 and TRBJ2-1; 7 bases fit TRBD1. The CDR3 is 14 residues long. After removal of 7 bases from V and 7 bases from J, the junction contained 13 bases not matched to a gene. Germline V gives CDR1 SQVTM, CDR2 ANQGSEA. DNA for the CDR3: TGCAGCGCCTCGGAAGGGGGCCCGACTAATGAGCAGTTCTTC. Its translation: CSASEGGPTNEQFF.

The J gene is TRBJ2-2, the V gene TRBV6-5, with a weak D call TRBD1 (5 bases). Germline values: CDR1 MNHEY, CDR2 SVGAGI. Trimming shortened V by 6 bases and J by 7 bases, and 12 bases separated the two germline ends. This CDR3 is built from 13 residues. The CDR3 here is CASSLDTYGELFF. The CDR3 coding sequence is TGTGCCAGCAGCCTGGACACATACGGGGAGCTGTTTTTT.

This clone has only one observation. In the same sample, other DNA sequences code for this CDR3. The CDR3 sequence: CAISGRDNQPQHF. The CDR3 DNA reads TGTGCCATCAGTGGCAGGGACAATCAGCCCCAGCATTTT. V usage is TRBV10-3 and J usage is TRBJ1-5, with D possibly matching TRBD1 (5 bases). Trimming removed 4 bases at V and 3 bases at J, with 7 bases between. Germline V gene data show CDR1 as ENHRY and CDR2 as SYGVKD. The CDR3 sequence is 13 residues long.

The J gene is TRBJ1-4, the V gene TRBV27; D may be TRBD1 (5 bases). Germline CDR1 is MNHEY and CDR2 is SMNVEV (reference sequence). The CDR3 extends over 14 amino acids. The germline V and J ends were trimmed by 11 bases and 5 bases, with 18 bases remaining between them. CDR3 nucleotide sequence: TGTGCCGCAGGAGCAATGGGGGGAAATGAAAAACTGTTTTTT. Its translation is CAAGAMGGNEKLFF.

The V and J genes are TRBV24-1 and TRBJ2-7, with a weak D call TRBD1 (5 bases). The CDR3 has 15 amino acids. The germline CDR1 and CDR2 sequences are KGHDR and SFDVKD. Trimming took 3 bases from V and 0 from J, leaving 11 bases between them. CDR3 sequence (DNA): TGTGCCACCAGTGATGGGGCGGAGAGCTCCTACGAGCAGTACTTC. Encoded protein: CATSDGAESSYEQYF.

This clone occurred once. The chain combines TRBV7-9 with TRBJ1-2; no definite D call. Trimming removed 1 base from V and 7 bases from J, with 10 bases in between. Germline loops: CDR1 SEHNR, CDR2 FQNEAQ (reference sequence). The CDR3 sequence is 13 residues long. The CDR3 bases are TGTGCCAGCAGCTTAGAGAATCTCGGTGGCTACACCTTC. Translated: CASSLENLGGYTF.

CDR3 amino acids: CASSYSSGGSYEQYF. The DNA for the CDR3 is TGTGCCAGCAGTTACTCAAGCGGGGGGTCCTACGAGCAGTACTTC. The genes are TRBV6-5 and TRBJ2-7; TRBD2 aligns across 9 bases. V lost 0 bases and J lost 1; bases outside the gene matches: 1. This CDR3 contains 15 residues. Germline V gives CDR1 MNHEY, CDR2 SVGAGI.

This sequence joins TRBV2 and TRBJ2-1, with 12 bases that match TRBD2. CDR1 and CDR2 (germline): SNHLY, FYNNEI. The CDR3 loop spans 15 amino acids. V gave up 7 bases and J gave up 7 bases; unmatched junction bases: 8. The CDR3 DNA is TGTGCCAGCACCCTAGCGGGAGGGCTTGGGAATGAGCAGTTCTTC. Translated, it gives CASTLAGGLGNEQFF.

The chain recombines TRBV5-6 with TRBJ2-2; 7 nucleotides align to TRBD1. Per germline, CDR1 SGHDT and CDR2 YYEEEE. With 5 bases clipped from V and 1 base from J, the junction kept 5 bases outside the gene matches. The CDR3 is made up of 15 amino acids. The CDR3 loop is CASRRGQLNTGELFF. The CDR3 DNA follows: TGTGCCAGCAGACGGGGACAGCTGAACACCGGGGAGCTGTTTTTT.

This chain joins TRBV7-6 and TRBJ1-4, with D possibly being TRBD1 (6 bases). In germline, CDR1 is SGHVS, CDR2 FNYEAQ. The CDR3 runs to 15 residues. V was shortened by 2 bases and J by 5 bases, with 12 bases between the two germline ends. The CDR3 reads CASSLLGAKNEKLFF. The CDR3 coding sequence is TGTGCCAGCAGCTTACTGGGGGCCAAGAATGAAAAACTGTTTTTT.

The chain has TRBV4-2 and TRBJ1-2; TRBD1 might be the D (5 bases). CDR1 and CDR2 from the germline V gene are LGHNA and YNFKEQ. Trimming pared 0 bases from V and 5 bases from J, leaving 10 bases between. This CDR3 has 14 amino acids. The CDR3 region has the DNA TGTGCCAGCAGCCAAGATGGAAGACAGTATGGCTACACCTTC. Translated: CASSQDGRQYGYTF.

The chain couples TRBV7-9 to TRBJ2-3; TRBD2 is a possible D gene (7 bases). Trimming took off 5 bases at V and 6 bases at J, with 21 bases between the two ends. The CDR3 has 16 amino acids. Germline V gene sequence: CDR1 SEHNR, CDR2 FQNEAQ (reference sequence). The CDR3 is CASSTLLGGGSDTQYF. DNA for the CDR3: TGTGCCAGCAGCACCCTCTTAGGGGGGGGCAGCGATACGCAGTATTTT.

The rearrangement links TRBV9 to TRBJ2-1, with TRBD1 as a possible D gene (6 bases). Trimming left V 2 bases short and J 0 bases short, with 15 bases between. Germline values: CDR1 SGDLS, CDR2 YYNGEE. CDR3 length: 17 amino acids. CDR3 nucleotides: TGTGCCAGCAGCGTTTCAGGGGTGCGAGGCTCCTACAATGAGCAGTTCTTC. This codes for CASSVSGVRGSYNEQFF.

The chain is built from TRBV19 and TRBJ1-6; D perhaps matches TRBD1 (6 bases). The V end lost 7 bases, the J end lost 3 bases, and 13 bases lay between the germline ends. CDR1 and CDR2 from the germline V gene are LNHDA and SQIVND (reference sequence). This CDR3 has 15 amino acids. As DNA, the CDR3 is TGTGCCAGTATTTCGACAGGCGTCTATAATTCACCCCTCCACTTT. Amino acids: CASISTGVYNSPLHF.

Here the CDR3 DNA reads TGTGCCAGCAGTTCCCAGGGTTCCTATAATTCACCCCTCCACTTT. The encoded protein is CASSSQGSYNSPLHF. The chain carries TRBV27 and TRBJ1-6, with D possibly matching TRBD1 (5 bases). The CDR3 is 15 amino acids. V was shortened by 4 bases and J by 1 base, with 8 bases between the two germline ends. Germline assignment: CDR1 MNHEY and CDR2 SMNVEV (reference sequence).

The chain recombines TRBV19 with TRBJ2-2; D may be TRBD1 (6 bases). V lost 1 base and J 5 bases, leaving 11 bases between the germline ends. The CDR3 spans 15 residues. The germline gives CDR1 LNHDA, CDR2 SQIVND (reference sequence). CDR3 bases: TGTGCCAGTAGTATAGCGGGACAAGGGACCGGGGAGCTGTTTTTT. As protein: CASSIAGQGTGELFF. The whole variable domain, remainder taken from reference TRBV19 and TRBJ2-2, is DGGITQSPKYLFRKEGQNVTLSCEQNLNHDAMYWYRQDPGQGLRLIYYSQIVNDFQKGDIAEGYSVSREKKESFPLTVTSAQKNPTAFYLCASSIAGQGTGELFFGEGSRLTVL.

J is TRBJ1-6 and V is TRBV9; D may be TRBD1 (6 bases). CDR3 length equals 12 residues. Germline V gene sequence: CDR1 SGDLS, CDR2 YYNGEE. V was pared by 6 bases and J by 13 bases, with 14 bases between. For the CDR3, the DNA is TGTGCCAGCACGCGGGGGCAGGAGCCCCTCCACTTT. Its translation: CASTRGQEPLHF.

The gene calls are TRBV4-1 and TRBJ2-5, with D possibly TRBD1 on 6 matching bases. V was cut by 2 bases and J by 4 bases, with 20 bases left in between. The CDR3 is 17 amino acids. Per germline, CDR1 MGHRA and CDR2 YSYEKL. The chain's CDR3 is CASSQRQAVLTRETQYF. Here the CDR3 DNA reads TGCGCCAGCAGCCAACGACAGGCCGTCCTAACTCGAGAGACCCAGTACTTC.

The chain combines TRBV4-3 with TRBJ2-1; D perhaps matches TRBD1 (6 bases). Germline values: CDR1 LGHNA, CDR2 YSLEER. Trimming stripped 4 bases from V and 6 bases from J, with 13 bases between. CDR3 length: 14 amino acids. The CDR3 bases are TGCGCCAGCAGCCGTGACAGGACGGGCAATGAGCAGTTCTTC. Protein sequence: CASSRDRTGNEQFF.

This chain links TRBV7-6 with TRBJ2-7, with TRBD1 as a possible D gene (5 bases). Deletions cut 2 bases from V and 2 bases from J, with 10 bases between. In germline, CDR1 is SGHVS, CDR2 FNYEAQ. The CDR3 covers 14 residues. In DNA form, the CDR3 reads TGTGCCAGCAGCTTATTAAGGGGCACCTACGAGCAGTACTTC. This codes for CASSLLRGTYEQYF.

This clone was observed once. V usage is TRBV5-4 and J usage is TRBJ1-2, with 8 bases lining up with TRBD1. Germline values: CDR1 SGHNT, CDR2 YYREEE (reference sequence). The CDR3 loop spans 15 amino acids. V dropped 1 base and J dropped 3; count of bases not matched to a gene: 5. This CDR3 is CASSLRGQVDYGYTF. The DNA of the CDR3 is TGTGCCAGCAGCTTGAGGGGACAGGTGGACTATGGCTACACCTTC.

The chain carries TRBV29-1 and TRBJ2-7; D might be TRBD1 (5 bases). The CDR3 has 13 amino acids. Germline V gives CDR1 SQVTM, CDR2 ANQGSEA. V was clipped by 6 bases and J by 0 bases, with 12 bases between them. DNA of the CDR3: TGCAGCGTGATCCTGACAGTCTCCTACGAGCAGTACTTC. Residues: CSVILTVSYEQYF.

CDR3 loop: CASSLSPMGRAVNEQFF. Written as DNA, the CDR3 is TGCGCCAGCAGCCTATCACCCATGGGCAGGGCGGTCAATGAGCAGTTCTTC. The chain couples TRBV4-1 to TRBJ2-1; D perhaps matches TRBD1 (5 bases). Germline V gene sequence: CDR1 MGHRA, CDR2 YSYEKL. The CDR3 is 17 amino acids. Trimming stripped 4 bases from V and 6 bases from J, with 22 bases between.

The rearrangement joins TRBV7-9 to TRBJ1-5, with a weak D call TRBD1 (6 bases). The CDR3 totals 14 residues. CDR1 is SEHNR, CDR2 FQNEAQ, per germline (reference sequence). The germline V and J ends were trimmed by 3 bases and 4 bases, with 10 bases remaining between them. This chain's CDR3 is CASSLGGGNQPQHF. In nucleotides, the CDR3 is TGTGCCAGCAGCTTGGGAGGGGGAAATCAGCCCCAGCATTTT.